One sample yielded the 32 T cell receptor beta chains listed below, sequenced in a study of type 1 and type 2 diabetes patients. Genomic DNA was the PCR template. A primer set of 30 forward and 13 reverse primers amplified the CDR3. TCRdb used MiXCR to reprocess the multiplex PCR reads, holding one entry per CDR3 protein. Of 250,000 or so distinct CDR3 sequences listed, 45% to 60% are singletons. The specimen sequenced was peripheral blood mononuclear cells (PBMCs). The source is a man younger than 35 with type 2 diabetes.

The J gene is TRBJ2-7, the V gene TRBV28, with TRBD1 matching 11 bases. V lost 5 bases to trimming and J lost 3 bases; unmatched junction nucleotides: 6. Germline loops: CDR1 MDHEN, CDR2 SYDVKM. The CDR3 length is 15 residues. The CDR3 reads CASSDTGTGGYEQYF. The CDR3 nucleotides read TGTGCCAGCAGTGACACCGGGACAGGGGGCTACGAGCAGTACTTC.

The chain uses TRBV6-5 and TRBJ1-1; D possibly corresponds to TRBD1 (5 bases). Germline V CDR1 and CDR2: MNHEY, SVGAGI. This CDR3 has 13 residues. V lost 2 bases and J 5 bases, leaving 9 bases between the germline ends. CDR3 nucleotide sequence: TGTGCCAGCAGTTACACGGGGCGGACTGAAGCTTTCTTT. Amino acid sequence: CASSYTGRTEAFF.

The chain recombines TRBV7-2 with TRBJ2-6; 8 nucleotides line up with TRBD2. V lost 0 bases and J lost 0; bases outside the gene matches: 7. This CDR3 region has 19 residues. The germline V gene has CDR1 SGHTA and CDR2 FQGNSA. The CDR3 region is CASSLAASGSSSGANVLTF. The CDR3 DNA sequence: TGTGCCAGCAGCTTAGCCGCTAGCGGGTCCAGCTCTGGGGCCAACGTCCTGACTTTC. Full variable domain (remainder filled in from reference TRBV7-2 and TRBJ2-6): GAGVSQSPSNKVTEKGKDVELRCDPISGHTALYWYRQSLGQGLEFLIYFQGNSAPDKSGLPSDRFSAERTGGSVSTLTIQRTQQEDSAVYLCASSLAASGSSSGANVLTFGAGSRLTVL.

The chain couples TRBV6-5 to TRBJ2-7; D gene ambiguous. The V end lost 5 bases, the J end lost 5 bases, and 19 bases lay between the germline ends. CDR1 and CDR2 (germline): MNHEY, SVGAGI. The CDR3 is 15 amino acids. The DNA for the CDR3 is TGTGCCAGCAGTCAAGTTGGATCTAGTGTCGACGAGCAGTACTTC. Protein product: CASSQVGSSVDEQYF.

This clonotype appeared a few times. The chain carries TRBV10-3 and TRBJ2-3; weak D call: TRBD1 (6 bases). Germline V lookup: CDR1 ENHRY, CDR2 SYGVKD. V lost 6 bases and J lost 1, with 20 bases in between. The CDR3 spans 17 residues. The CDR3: CAIRRDKSATGTDTQYF. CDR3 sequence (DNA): TGTGCCATCAGAAGGGACAAATCGGCGACTGGCACAGATACGCAGTATTTT.

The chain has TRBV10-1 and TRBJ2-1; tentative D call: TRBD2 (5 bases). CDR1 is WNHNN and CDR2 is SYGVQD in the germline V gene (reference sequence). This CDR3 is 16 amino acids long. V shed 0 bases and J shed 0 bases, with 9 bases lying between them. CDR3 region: CASSESPGSSYNEQFF. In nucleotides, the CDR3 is TGCGCCAGCAGTGAGTCCCCGGGAAGCTCCTACAATGAGCAGTTCTTC.

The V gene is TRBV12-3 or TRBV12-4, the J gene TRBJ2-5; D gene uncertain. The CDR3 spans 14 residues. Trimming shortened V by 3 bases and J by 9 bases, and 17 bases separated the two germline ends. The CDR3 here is CASSFEASVRPQYF. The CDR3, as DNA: TGTGCCAGCAGTTTCGAGGCCAGCGTTCGGCCCCAGTACTTC.

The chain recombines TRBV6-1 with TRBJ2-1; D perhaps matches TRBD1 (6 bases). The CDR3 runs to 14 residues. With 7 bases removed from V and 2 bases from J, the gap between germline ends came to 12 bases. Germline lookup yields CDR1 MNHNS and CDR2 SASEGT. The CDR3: CASTYRVTYNEQFF. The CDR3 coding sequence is TGTGCCAGCACGTACAGGGTTACCTACAATGAGCAGTTCTTC.

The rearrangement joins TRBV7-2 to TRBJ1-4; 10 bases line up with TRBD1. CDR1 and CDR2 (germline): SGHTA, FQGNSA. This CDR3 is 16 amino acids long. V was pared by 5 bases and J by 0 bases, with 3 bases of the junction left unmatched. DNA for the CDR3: TGTGCCAGCAGCCGGGACAGGGGTGCAACTAATGAAAAACTGTTTTTT. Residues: CASSRDRGATNEKLFF.

The chain's CDR3 is CASSTLQGTQETQYF. CDR3 coding DNA: TGTGCCAGTAGTACATTACAGGGTACCCAAGAGACCCAGTACTTC. The rearrangement links TRBV19 to TRBJ2-5, with D possibly matching TRBD1 (6 bases). The germline V gene has CDR1 LNHDA and CDR2 SQIVND (reference sequence). Deletions cut 4 bases from V and 1 base from J, with 13 bases between. This CDR3 region has 15 residues.

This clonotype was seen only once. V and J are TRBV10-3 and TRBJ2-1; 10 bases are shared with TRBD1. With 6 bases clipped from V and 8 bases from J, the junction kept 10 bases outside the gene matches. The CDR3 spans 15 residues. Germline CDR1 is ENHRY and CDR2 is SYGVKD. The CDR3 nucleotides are TGTGCCATCAGCGGGGGACAGGGGACGGGGGATGAGCAGTTCTTC. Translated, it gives CAISGGQGTGDEQFF.

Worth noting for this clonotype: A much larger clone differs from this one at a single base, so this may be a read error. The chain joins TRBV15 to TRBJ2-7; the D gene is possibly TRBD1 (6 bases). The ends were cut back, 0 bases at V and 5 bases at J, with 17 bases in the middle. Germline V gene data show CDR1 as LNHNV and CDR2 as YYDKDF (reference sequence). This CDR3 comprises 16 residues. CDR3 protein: CATSRDGGAVFHEQYF. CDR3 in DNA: TGTGCCACCAGCAGAGATGGGGGCGCAGTGTTCCACGAGCAGTACTTC.

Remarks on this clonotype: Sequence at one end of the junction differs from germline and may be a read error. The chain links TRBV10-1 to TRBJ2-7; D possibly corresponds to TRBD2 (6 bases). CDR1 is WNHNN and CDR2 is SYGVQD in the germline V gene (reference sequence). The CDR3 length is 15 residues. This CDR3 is CASSEKRRVRREQCF. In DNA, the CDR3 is TGCGCCAGCAGTGAGAAAAGGAGGGTCCGGCGCGAGCAGTGCTTC.

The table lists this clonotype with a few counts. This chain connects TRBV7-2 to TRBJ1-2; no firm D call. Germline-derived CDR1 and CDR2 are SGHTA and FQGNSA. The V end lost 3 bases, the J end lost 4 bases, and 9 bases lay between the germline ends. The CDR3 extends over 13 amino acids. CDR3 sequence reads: CASSFDAAYGYTF. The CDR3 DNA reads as TGTGCCAGCAGCTTTGACGCCGCCTATGGCTACACCTTC.

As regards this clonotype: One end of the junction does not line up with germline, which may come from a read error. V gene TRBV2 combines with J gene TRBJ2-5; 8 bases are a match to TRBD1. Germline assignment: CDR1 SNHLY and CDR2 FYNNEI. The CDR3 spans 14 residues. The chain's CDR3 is CASSKEDREETQYF. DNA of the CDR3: TGTGCTAGCAGCAAAGAGGACAGGGAAGAGACCCAGTACTTC.

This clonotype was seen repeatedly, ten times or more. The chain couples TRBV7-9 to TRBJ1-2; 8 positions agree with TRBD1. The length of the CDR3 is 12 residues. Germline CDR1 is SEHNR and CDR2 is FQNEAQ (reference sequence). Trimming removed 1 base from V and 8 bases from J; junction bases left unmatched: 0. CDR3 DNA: TGTGCCAGCAGCTTAGGACAGGGGGGCTACACCTTC. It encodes CASSLGQGGYTF. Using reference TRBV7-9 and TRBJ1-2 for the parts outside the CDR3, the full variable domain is DTGVSQNPRHKITKRGQNVTFRCDPISEHNRLYWYRQTLGQGPEFLTYFQNEAQLEKSRLLSDRFSAERPKGSFSTLEIQRTEQGDSAMYLCASSLGQGGYTFGSGTRLTVV.

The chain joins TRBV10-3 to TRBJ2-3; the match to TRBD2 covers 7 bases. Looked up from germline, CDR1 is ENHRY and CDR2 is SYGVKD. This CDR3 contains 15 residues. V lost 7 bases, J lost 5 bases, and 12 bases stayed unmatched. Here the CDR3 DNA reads TGTGCCATCAACGCACTTCGGGAGCGGGGAGATACGCAGTATTTT. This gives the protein CAINALRERGDTQYF.

CDR3 bases: TGTGCCAGTAGTATTTTCGGGGGCACAGATACGCAGTATTTT. It is translated as CASSIFGGTDTQYF. The genes are TRBV19 and TRBJ2-3, with D maybe TRBD2 (5 bases). The V gene lost 3 bases and the J gene lost 1 base, with 8 bases spanning the gap. This CDR3 has 14 amino acids. Germline V gene data show CDR1 as LNHDA and CDR2 as SQIVND (reference sequence).

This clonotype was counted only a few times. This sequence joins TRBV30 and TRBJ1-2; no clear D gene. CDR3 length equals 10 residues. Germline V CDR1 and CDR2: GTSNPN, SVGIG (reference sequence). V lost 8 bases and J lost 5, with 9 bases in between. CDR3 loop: CASSQYGYTF. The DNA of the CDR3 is TGTGCCAGCAGTCAGTATGGCTACACCTTC.

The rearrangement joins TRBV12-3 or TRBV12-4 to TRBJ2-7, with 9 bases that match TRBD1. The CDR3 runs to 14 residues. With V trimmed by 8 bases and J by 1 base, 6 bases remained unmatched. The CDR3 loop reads CASLGTGKSYEQYF. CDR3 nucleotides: TGTGCCAGCCTCGGGACAGGGAAATCCTACGAGCAGTACTTC.

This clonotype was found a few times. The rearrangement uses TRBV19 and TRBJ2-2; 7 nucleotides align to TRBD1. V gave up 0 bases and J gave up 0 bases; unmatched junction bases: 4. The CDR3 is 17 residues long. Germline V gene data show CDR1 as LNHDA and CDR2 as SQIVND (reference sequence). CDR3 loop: CASSIDPGQTNTGELFF. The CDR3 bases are TGTGCCAGTAGTATAGATCCGGGACAGACGAACACCGGGGAGCTGTTTTTT.

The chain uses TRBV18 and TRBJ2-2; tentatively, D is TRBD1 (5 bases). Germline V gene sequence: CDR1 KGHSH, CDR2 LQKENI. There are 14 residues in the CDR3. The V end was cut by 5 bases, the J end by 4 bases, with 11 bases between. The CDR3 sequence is CASSVLDITGELFF. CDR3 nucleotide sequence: TGTGCCAGCTCAGTCCTGGACATCACCGGGGAGCTGTTTTTT.

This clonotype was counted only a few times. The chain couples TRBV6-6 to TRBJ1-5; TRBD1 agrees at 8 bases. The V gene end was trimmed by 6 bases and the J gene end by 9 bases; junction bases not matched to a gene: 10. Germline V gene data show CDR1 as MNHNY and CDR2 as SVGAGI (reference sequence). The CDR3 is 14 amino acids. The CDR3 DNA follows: TGTGCCAGCAGGGACAGGGCGCGGGAAGGGCCCCAGCATTTT. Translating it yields CASRDRAREGPQHF.

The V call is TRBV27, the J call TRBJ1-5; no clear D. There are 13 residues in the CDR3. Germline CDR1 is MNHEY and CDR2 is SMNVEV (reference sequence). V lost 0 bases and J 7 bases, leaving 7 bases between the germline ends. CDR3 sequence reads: CASSLSSIQPQHF. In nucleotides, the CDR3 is TGTGCCAGCAGTTTATCGTCAATCCAGCCCCAGCATTTT.

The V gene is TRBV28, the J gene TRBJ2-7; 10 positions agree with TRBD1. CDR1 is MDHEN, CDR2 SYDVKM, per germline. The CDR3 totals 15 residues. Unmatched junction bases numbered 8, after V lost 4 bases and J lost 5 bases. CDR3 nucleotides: TGTGCCAGCAGTTCGGGGGGGACAGGGGCTCACGAGCAGTACTTC. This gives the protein CASSSGGTGAHEQYF.

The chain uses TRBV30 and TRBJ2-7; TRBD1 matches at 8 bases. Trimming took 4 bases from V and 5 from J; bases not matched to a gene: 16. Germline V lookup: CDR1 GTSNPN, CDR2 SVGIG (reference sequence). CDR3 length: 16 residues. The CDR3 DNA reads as TGTGCCTGGATTAACTTCGACAGGGGAGATCCCCACGAGCAGTACTTC. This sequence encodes CAWINFDRGDPHEQYF.

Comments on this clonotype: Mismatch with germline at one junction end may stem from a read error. The CDR3 loop reads CASSHWDVSYVQYF. The CDR3 region has the DNA TGTGCCAGCAGCCACTGGGACGTCTCCTACGTGCAGTACTTC. The J gene is TRBJ2-7, the V gene TRBV7-2; D tentatively fits TRBD1 or TRBD2 (5 bases each). The CDR3 length is 14 residues. Germline assignment: CDR1 SGHTA and CDR2 FQGNSA. Complete variable domain (other parts from reference TRBV7-2 and TRBJ2-7): GAGVSQSPSNKVTEKGKDVELRCDPISGHTALYWYRQSLGQGLEFLIYFQGNSAPDKSGLPSDRFSAERTGGSVSTLTIQRTQQEDSAVYLCASSHWDVSYVQYFGPGTRLTVT.

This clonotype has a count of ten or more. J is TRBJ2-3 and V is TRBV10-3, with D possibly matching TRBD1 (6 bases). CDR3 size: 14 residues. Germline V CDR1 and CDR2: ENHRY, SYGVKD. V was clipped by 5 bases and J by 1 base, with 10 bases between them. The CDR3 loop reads CAISKGQGTDTQYF. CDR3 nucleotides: TGTGCCATCAGTAAGGGACAAGGCACAGATACGCAGTATTTT.

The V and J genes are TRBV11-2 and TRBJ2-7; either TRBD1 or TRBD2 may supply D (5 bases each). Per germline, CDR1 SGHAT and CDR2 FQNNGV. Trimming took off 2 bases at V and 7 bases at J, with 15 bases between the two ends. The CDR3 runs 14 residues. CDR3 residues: CASSLMVGTGEQYF. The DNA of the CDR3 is TGTGCCAGCAGCTTAATGGTGGGGACGGGTGAGCAGTACTTC.

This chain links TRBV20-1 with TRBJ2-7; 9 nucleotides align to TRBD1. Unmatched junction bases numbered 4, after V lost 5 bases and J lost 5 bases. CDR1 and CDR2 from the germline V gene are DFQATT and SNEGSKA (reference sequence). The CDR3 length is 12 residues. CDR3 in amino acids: CSAWDRANEQYF. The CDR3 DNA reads TGCAGTGCTTGGGACAGGGCGAACGAGCAGTACTTC.

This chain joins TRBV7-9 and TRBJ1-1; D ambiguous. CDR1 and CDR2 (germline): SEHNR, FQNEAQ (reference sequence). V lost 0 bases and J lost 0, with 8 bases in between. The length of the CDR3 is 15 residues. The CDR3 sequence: CASSLAAPMNTEAFF. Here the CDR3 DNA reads TGTGCCAGCAGCTTAGCGGCACCAATGAACACTGAAGCTTTCTTT.

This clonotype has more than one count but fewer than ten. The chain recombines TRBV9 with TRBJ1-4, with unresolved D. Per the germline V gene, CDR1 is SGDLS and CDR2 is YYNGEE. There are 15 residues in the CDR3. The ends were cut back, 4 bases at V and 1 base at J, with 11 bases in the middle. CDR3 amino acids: CASSFETGTNEKLFF. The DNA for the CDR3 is TGTGCCAGCAGCTTCGAGACGGGAACTAATGAAAAACTGTTTTTT.